This entry lists 5 T cell receptor beta chains sequenced from one sample in a study of blood T cell repertoires in COVID-19. Sequenced by immunoSEQ multiplex PCR; TCRdb stores in-frame clones only, minus some. Of around 480,000 clones detected, 75% to 90% appear once; the ten largest clones hold about 0.65%. The sequencing sample was made of PBMCs or T cells enriched from blood (not recorded which). These receptors were collected from a young woman who had recovered from COVID-19.

Comments on this clone: The sample has other DNA sequences that encode this CDR3 too. V is TRBV6-5 and J is TRBJ1-5; 7 bases are shared with TRBD1. CDR1 and CDR2 (germline): MNHEY, SVGAGI. The J segment lost 4 bases and the V segment lost 7 bases, leaving 4 bases of the junction unmatched. The CDR3 is 13 residues long. The CDR3 is CASTGTVNQPQHF. CDR3 sequence (DNA): TGTGCCAGCACCGGGACAGTTAATCAGCCCCAGCATTTT.

V usage is TRBV9 and J usage is TRBJ2-5, with D tentatively TRBD1 (6 bases). The CDR3 totals 15 residues. V gave up 0 bases and J gave up 1 base, with 10 bases separating them. Germline CDR1 and CDR2: SGDLS and YYNGEE. The CDR3 DNA sequence: TGTGCCAGCAGCGTAGAGGGGGTACCCCAAGAGACCCAGTACTTC. This codes for CASSVEGVPQETQYF.

The rearrangement links TRBV5-1 to TRBJ2-5, with TRBD2 identical over 8 bases. The CDR3 covers 18 residues. V gave up 7 bases and J gave up 5 bases; unmatched junction bases: 22. Germline-derived CDR1 and CDR2 are SGHRS and YFSETQ. The CDR3 DNA sequence: TGCGCCAGCCAGCTTGACCGGATGCGGGGGGTAAGATCGGAGACCCAGTACTTC. This sequence encodes CASQLDRMRGVRSETQYF.

The chain joins TRBV3-1 (or the pseudogene TRBV3-2) to TRBJ2-7; D is perhaps TRBD2 (6 bases). V was shortened by 0 bases and J by 7 bases, with 13 bases between the two germline ends. Germline loops: CDR1 LGHDT, CDR2 YNNKEL (reference sequence). CDR3 size: 14 residues. CDR3 region: CASSQEGLHNEQYF. As DNA, the CDR3 is TGTGCCAGCAGCCAAGAGGGACTCCATAATGAGCAGTACTTC.

CDR3 in amino acids: CATSRGGTANEQFF. CDR3 coding DNA: TGTGCCACCAGCAGAGGCGGGACAGCCAATGAGCAGTTCTTC. The chain links TRBV15 to TRBJ2-1, with D possibly matching TRBD1 (7 bases). The V gene's germline CDR1 is LNHNV and CDR2 YYDKDF (reference sequence). CDR3 size: 14 residues. The V end was cut by 1 base, the J end by 6 bases, with 10 bases between.